This passage covers 6 T cell receptor beta chains from one sample sequenced in a study of T cell repertoires in cytomegalovirus infection. Using its own MiXCR run on the reads, TCRdb lists one record per CDR3 protein. The sample carries 250,000 to 300,000 distinct CDR3 sequences, roughly 21% recorded once. The antigens for these receptors are not known. The sequenced sample was cultured PBMCs, obtained from culture after CMV antigen stimulation. The source is a human donor in good health (CMV status not recorded). Some clones in this sample may be carry-over from other donors' samples.

This clonotype has a count of ten or more. The chain employs TRBV7-6 and TRBJ2-5, with a weak D call TRBD2 (7 bases). CDR3 length equals 14 residues. The ends were cut back, 10 bases at V and 4 bases at J, with 19 bases in the middle. Looked up from germline, CDR1 is SGHVS and CDR2 is FNYEAQ. The CDR3, as DNA: TGTGCCACCCAGGGGTGGGGCGGGGGAGAGACCCAGTACTTC. This translates into CATQGWGGGETQYF.

This clonotype was counted between two and nine times. The chain is built from TRBV27 and TRBJ2-5; no reliable D call. Germline assignment: CDR1 MNHEY and CDR2 SMNVEV (reference sequence). Trimming left V 5 bases short and J 5 bases short, with 21 bases between. This CDR3 spans 16 amino acids. The CDR3 DNA reads as TGTGCCAGCAGTGAACTACCCTCTAGGGTAGGGGAGACCCAGTACTTC. As protein: CASSELPSRVGETQYF.

This clonotype has a handful of counts. V and J are TRBV7-2 and TRBJ2-3, with D tentatively TRBD2 (5 bases). V lost 4 bases, J lost 14 bases, and 13 bases lay in between. Germline-derived CDR1 and CDR2 are SGHTA and FQGNSA. The CDR3 consists of 11 residues. CDR3 residues: CASSSDPGVYF. The CDR3 nucleotides are TGTGCCAGCAGCTCGGACCCCGGGGTGTATTTT.

The chain uses TRBV6-2 or TRBV6-3 and TRBJ2-2; either TRBD1 or TRBD2 may supply D (5 bases each). The CDR3 has 16 residues. Per germline, CDR1 MNHEY and CDR2 SVGEGT. The CDR3 spells CVSLRRRDGNTGELFF. CDR3 in DNA: TGTGTCAGTTTAAGGCGCCGGGACGGAAACACCGGGGAGCTGTTTTTT.

This sequence joins TRBV12-5 and TRBJ2-1; 10 nucleotides agree with TRBD2. CDR1 and CDR2 from the germline V gene are LGHNT and FRNRAP. V shed 7 bases, J shed 1 base, and the junction held 4 bases outside the gene matches. The CDR3 consists of 15 residues. CDR3 region: CASALTSGSYNEQFF. The CDR3, as DNA: TGTGCTAGTGCCCTGACTAGCGGGTCCTACAATGAGCAGTTCTTC.

This clonotype showed up many times. The rearrangement joins TRBV7-2 to TRBJ1-2; tentative D call: TRBD1 (5 bases). Looked up from germline, CDR1 is SGHTA and CDR2 is FQGNSA. There are 14 residues in the CDR3. Trimming pared 3 bases from V and 5 bases from J, leaving 13 bases between. CDR3 nucleotide sequence: TGTGCCAGCAGCTTGGAGGGGTTGGGATATGGCTACACCTTC. As protein: CASSLEGLGYGYTF.